This TCR beta chain originates from a study of T cell responses to AZD1222 COVID-19 vaccine (dated by TCRdb to 2020 to 2023). About the full investigation: TCR sequencing covered 230 or so trial participants: about 210 given two doses of AZD1222 and 26 given two doses of MenACWY control vaccine. Trial participants were enrolled by age into subgroups of 18-55, 56-69 and 70-plus years, and around 150, 28 and 57 TCR-sequenced participants, respectively, were included in these subgroups. Overall study outcomes, separate from this receptor: Epitopes outside the regions mutated in the B.1.351 and B.1.1.7 variants were reportedly recognized by nearly half of the unique spike-specific TCRs. Participants were mostly white British, with more females than males. The authors suggested clonal diversity may have been underestimated. Spike-specific TCR breadth and depth rose significantly after two AZD1222 doses compared with day 0 and with MenACWY recipients. Only 5 to 7 AZD1222 recipients were SARS-CoV-2 seropositive at baseline, limiting conclusions about previously exposed vaccinees. In the small 56-69-year group, the increase in depth fell short of significance, most likely because of low power. CD4 TCRs associated with the vaccine covered the entire spike protein, and the dominant responses were in regions 160-218 and 743-854. Because no samples from the day 14 peak response were available, repertoires could be characterized only after the peak T cell response.

V lost 5 bases and J lost 6 bases, and the count of bases not matched to a germline gene is 19. The CDR3, from cysteine to phenylalanine, totals 18 residues. Only the CDR3 portion is preserved as DNA: 54 bases, with reading frame beginning at the first base. CDR1 MDHEN and CDR2 SYDVKM are derived from the germline V gene. The CDR3 regions of human TCRbeta chains were analyzed by immunosequencing. In the original analysis: Repertoire TCRs were matched against a reference library of SARS-CoV-2-specific TCRs generated with the MIRA antigen-specificity platform. Breadth was defined as the fraction of unique TCRs that were SARS-CoV-2-associated, and depth was defined as the fraction of total T cells that were SARS-CoV-2-associated. Using the MIRA data, each spike-specific TCR was mapped to the spike region that the TCR reacts to and placed in a CD4 or CD8 class. Log10-transformed breadth and depth values were compared by one-way ANOVA with Sidak's multiple comparisons tests. The source is immuneACCESS, and TCRdb retained only in-frame sequences with V and J called. Part of the clones is not carried over; for the studies checked, unresolved V genes explain less than half of this, and the remainder is unexplained. The V and J calls and clone size come from that table; D and trimming were worked out from the DNA. Counted in this sample were fewer than 90,000 clones; around 84% of them appeared once. About 6% of the sample rests with the top ten.

A note on this clone: Its antigen target is currently unknown. Base qualities were left out, and no much larger clone turns up one base away.

The time point label here, explained by the study, means: about 28 days (+/-7) after the second vaccine dose. Because spike-specific TCR depth and breadth did not differ between the two schedules, AZD1222 recipients who got a second dose at roughly 4 weeks were pooled with those who got a second dose at roughly 12 weeks. The vaccinee samples were drawn from two UK trials, COV001 and COV002, one of which was a single-blind randomized controlled phase 2/3 trial testing AZD1222 (ChAdOx1 nCoV-19) in healthy adults. Trial participant PBMC samples were collected at day 0 and day 28 after the second dose for TCRbeta chain sequencing.

Here the chain combines TRBV28 and TRBJ1-5, and 7 junctional nucleotides match TRBD1. The sequencing here drew on peripheral blood, taken 28 days after the second AZD1222 dose. The source of this sequence is an adult who received the AZD1222 COVID-19 vaccine. The base sequence is TGTGCCAGCAGTCCCCGGTCGACAGGGATATGGCAGGCTCAGCCCCAGCATTTT. The translation is CASSPRSTGIWQAQPQHF. With all but the CDR3 taken from the reference TRBV28 and TRBJ1-5 genes, the full variable domain is: DVKVTQSSRYLVKRTGEKVFLECVQDMDHENMFWYRQDPGLGLRLIYFSYDVKMKEKGDIPEGYSVSREKKERFSLILESASTNQTSMYLCASSPRSTGIWQAQPQHFGDGTRLSIL.